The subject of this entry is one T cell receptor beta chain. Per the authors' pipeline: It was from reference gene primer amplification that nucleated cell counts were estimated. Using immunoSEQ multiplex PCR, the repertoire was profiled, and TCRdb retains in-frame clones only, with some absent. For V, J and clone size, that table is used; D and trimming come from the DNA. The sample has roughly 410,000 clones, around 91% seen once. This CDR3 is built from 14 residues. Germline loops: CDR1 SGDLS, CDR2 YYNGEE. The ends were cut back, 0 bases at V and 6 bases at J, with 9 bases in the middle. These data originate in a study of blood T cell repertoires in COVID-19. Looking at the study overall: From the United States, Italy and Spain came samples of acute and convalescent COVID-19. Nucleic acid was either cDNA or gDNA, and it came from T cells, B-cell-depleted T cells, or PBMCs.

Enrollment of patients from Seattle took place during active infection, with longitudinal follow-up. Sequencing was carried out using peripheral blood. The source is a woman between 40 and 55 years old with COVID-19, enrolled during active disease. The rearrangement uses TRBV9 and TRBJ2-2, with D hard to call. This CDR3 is CASSVGGRPGELFF. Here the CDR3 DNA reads TGTGCCAGCAGCGTAGGCGGTAGACCCGGGGAGCTGTTTTTT.